The present T cell receptor beta chain was sequenced within a study of graft-versus-host responses after intestinal transplantation. Looking at the study overall: Grafts that recipients had were multivisceral, liver-intestinal, or isolated intestinal transplants. Following induction with anti-thymocyte globulin, all recipients were given tacrolimus and steroids for approximately 3 years.

Comments on this clone: Antigen specificity is unknown. The sample contains more than one DNA sequence encoding this CDR3.

Study findings and constraints: After transplant, early declines in HvG clones were associated with peak levels of circulating GvH clones. GvH clones turned up in recipient marrow; some had shown up first in ileum or blood.

This table comes from immunoSEQ multiplex PCR, and its TCRdb copy is limited to in-frame clones, with some not included. The table has nearly 90,000 clones, roughly 80% seen once. Trimming removed 2 bases from V and 1 base from J, with 9 bases in between. CDR3 size: 14 residues. The germline V gene has CDR1 SGHDT and CDR2 YYEEEE. The sample in question was unstimulated CD8+ T cells sorted from spleen or lymph node cells, obtained before intestinal transplant. The J gene is TRBJ1-1, the V gene TRBV5-6; D is uncertain. The TCR originated in a human donor who received an intestinal transplant. This CDR3 reads CASSLAGGNTEAFF. The DNA of the CDR3 is TGTGCCAGCAGCTTAGCAGGTGGGAACACTGAAGCTTTCTTT. The whole variable domain, remainder taken from reference TRBV5-6 and TRBJ1-1, is DAGVTQSPTHLIKTRGQQVTLRCSPKSGHDTVSWYQQALGQGPQFIFQYYEEEERQRGNFPDRFSGHQFPNYSSELNVNALLLGDSALYLCASSLAGGNTEAFFGQGTRLTVV.